The 18 T cell receptor beta chains listed next were all sequenced from one sample in a study of blood T cell repertoires in COVID-19. Sequencing was performed with immunoSEQ multiplex PCR; in TCRdb, only in-frame clones are kept and a portion is missing. Of approximately 58,000 clones listed, around 90% are singletons. The sequencing sample was made of peripheral blood. The receptors were sampled from a woman older than 75 with active COVID-19.

The chain joins TRBV25-1 to TRBJ1-2; D is ambiguous. V was cut by 3 bases and J by 2 bases, with 7 bases left in between. The CDR3 contains 13 residues. CDR1 and CDR2 from the germline V gene are MGHDK and SYGVNS. The CDR3 here is CASSDSGNYGYTF. CDR3 nucleotide sequence: TGTGCCAGCAGTGACAGCGGGAACTATGGCTACACCTTC.

This sequence joins TRBV28 and TRBJ2-7; tentative D call: TRBD1 (7 bases). Germline CDR1 is MDHEN and CDR2 is SYDVKM. This CDR3 is 15 amino acids long. V dropped 4 bases and J dropped 4 bases, with 17 bases sitting between them. CDR3 sequence: CASSSDRDWPYEQYF. In DNA form, the CDR3 reads TGTGCCAGCAGTTCCGACAGGGACTGGCCTTACGAGCAGTACTTC.

This clone turned up a few times. V usage is TRBV12-3 or TRBV12-4 and J usage is TRBJ2-3, with D tentatively TRBD1 (5 bases). The V and J ends lost 0 bases and 6 bases respectively, with 7 bases between them. This CDR3 spans 13 amino acids. The CDR3 spells CASSLAGADTQYF. CDR3 DNA: TGTGCCAGCAGTTTAGCAGGGGCGGATACGCAGTATTTT.

The gene calls are TRBV7-9 and TRBJ2-7; D call uncertain. The V end lost 5 bases, the J end lost 5 bases, and 13 bases lay between the germline ends. This CDR3 comprises 13 residues. CDR1 SEHNR and CDR2 FQNEAQ come from the germline V gene (reference sequence). The CDR3 region is CASSQDTADEQYV. CDR3 nucleotides: TGTGCCAGCAGCCAAGACACCGCCGACGAGCAGTACGTC.

This chain connects TRBV7-2 to TRBJ1-2, with no clear D. This CDR3 is 14 amino acids long. V lost 3 bases, J lost 2 bases, and 10 bases lay in between. The germline V gene encodes CDR1 SGHTA and CDR2 FQGNSA. For the CDR3, the DNA is TGTGCCAGCAGCTTGCCGGCGGTCAACTATGGCTACACCTTC. Its translation: CASSLPAVNYGYTF.

This chain uses TRBV19 with TRBJ2-1; 7 bases align to TRBD2. The CDR3 totals 16 residues. The germline CDR1 and CDR2 sequences are LNHDA and SQIVND (reference sequence). The junction had 9 bases not matched to a gene; V was cut back by 2 bases and J by 5 bases. In nucleotides, the CDR3 is TGTGCCAGTAGTATATCAACCGGGACTACTAACAATGAGCAGTTCTTC. Protein product: CASSISTGTTNNEQFF. Together with reference TRBV19 and TRBJ2-1, the CDR3 gives the full variable domain: DGGITQSPKYLFRKEGQNVTLSCEQNLNHDAMYWYRQDPGQGLRLIYYSQIVNDFQKGDIAEGYSVSREKKESFPLTVTSAQKNPTAFYLCASSISTGTTNNEQFFGPGTRLTVL.

The chain couples TRBV6-1 to TRBJ2-1; 12 bases are a match to TRBD2. The V segment lost 3 bases and the J segment 0 bases; nucleotides outside the gene matches: 3. The CDR3 contains 17 residues. The germline V gene has CDR1 MNHNS and CDR2 SASEGT. CDR3 residues: CASSETSGGSSYNEQFF. CDR3 nucleotide sequence: TGTGCCAGCAGTGAGACTAGCGGGGGCAGCTCCTACAATGAGCAGTTCTTC.

V and J are TRBV11-2 and TRBJ2-3, with TRBD2 matching over 7 bases. The CDR3 length is 16 residues. V was pared by 3 bases and J by 0 bases, with 6 bases of the junction left unmatched. Germline CDR1 and CDR2: SGHAT and FQNNGV. The CDR3 reads CASSFSSGVSTDTQYF. The CDR3, as DNA: TGTGCCAGCAGCTTCTCCAGCGGGGTTAGCACAGATACGCAGTATTTT.

The CDR3 DNA sequence: TGTGCCACCAGTGACCTAGCGGGGATCGCAGATACGCAGTATTTT. This codes for CATSDLAGIADTQYF. The V call is TRBV24-1, the J call TRBJ2-3; 9 nucleotides agree with TRBD2. The germline V gene encodes CDR1 KGHDR and CDR2 SFDVKD. The V segment lost 4 bases and the J segment 4 bases; nucleotides outside the gene matches: 5. This CDR3 contains 15 residues.

The sample holds one count of this clone. The J gene is TRBJ2-7, the V gene TRBV23-1, with 8 bases identical to TRBD2. TRBV23-1 is designated an ORF whose function remains uncertain. J lost 0 bases, V lost 3 bases, and 10 bases had no gene match. CDR3 length: 17 residues. CDR3 nucleotide sequence: TGCGCCAGCAGTCATCCACCGGGACTAGAACACTCCTACGAGCAGTACTTC. This codes for CASSHPPGLEHSYEQYF.

The rearrangement joins TRBV5-1 to TRBJ2-1, with D unresolved. Germline CDR1 reads SGHRS; CDR2 reads YFSETQ. Trimming shortened V by 3 bases and J by 9 bases, and 13 bases separated the two germline ends. The CDR3 sequence is 13 residues long. CDR3 coding DNA: TGCGCCAGCAGCTCGTACGATTTGAGTGAGCAGTTCTTC. It specifies CASSSYDLSEQFF. The variable domain in full, completed from reference TRBV5-1 and TRBJ2-1, reads KAGVTQTPRYLIKTRGQQVTLSCSPISGHRSVSWYQQTPGQGLQFLFEYFSETQRNKGNFPGRFSGRQFSNSRSEMNVSTLELGDSALYLCASSSYDLSEQFFGPGTRLTVL.

V is TRBV7-2 and J is TRBJ2-7, with D unresolved. Germline V CDR1 and CDR2: SGHTA, FQGNSA. V was pared by 1 base and J by 2 bases, with 6 bases between. The CDR3 runs to 13 residues. The CDR3 DNA sequence: TGTGCCAGCAGCTTAGACGACACCTACGAGCAGTACTTC. Encoded protein: CASSLDDTYEQYF. The variable domain in full, with the rest retrieved from reference TRBV7-2 and TRBJ2-7, is GAGVSQSPSNKVTEKGKDVELRCDPISGHTALYWYRQSLGQGLEFLIYFQGNSAPDKSGLPSDRFSAERTGGSVSTLTIQRTQQEDSAVYLCASSLDDTYEQYFGPGTRLTVT.

V gene TRBV6-5 combines with J gene TRBJ1-2; D unresolved. The CDR3 covers 13 residues. Trimming took 2 bases from V and 4 from J, leaving 8 bases between them. Germline V gene data show CDR1 as MNHEY and CDR2 as SVGAGI. The DNA for the CDR3 is TGTGCCAGCAGTTACGACGGGTCCTATGGCTACACCTTC. Translation: CASSYDGSYGYTF.

There are a few counts of this clone. The chain has TRBV7-9 and TRBJ1-5; no reliable D call. Deletions cut 4 bases from V and 3 bases from J, with 19 bases between. The CDR3 spans 17 residues. Germline V gene lookup returns CDR1 SEHNR and CDR2 FQNEAQ (reference sequence). CDR3 DNA sequence: TGTGCCAGCAGCTCAACCCACGCTTCGGAGGCCAATCAGCCCCAGCATTTT. This codes for CASSSTHASEANQPQHF.

J is TRBJ2-1 and V is TRBV7-6, with D perhaps TRBD2 (5 bases). The CDR3 sequence is 20 residues long. Germline V gene data show CDR1 as SGHVS and CDR2 as FNYEAQ. V gave up 2 bases and J gave up 0 bases, with 23 bases separating them. The CDR3 DNA reads as TGTGCCAGCAGCTTAACGGTCCCCACTTCGAGGGAAAGCTCCTACAATGAGCAGTTCTTC. Translating gives CASSLTVPTSRESSYNEQFF.

The chain has TRBV18 and TRBJ2-2; no reliable D call. This CDR3 spans 14 amino acids. Trimming left V 3 bases short and J 4 bases short, with 9 bases between. Per germline, CDR1 KGHSH and CDR2 LQKENI. The CDR3 spells CASSPAVSTGELFF. CDR3 sequence (DNA): TGTGCCAGCTCACCGGCGGTGAGCACCGGGGAGCTGTTTTTT. Looking up the rest from reference TRBV18 and TRBJ2-2 gives the full variable domain: NAGVMQNPRHLVRRRGQEARLRCSPMKGHSHVYWYRQLPEEGLKFMVYLQKENIIDESGMPKERFSAEFPKEGPSILRIQQVVRGDSAAYFCASSPAVSTGELFFGEGSRLTVL.

The chain links TRBV3-1 (or the pseudogene TRBV3-2) to TRBJ2-5; possibly TRBD2 for D (5 bases). There are 14 residues in the CDR3. Germline lookup yields CDR1 LGHDT and CDR2 YNNKEL (reference sequence). V lost 0 bases and J 4 bases, leaving 9 bases between the germline ends. This CDR3 reads CASSQDLSGETQYF. Here the CDR3 DNA reads TGTGCCAGCAGCCAAGATTTGAGCGGAGAGACCCAGTACTTC.

This clone was seen only once. The chain combines TRBV6-5 with TRBJ2-5; 11 positions match TRBD2. Germline CDR1 and CDR2: MNHEY and SVGAGI. After removal of 7 bases from V and 5 bases from J, the junction contained 9 bases not matched to a gene. This CDR3 is built from 15 residues. The CDR3 nucleotides are TGTGCCAGCACCCCCCGACTAGCGGGACAGGAGACCCAGTACTTC. Amino acids: CASTPRLAGQETQYF.